This is a list of T cell receptor beta chains from one sample in a study of blood T cell repertoires in COVID-19. Assay used: immunoSEQ multiplex PCR; TCRdb lists only in-frame clones, some missing. The sample shows about 160,000 clones, more than 75% of them seen only once. The sample was PBMCs or T cells enriched from blood (not recorded which). The origin of the receptors is a woman aged 50 to 60 who had recovered from COVID-19. The CDR3 runs from the conserved cysteine through the conserved F or W. Each record gives: clone size, V gene, D gene, J gene, CDR3 DNA, CDR3 protein. The D gene is left open where the match is weak. Size tells how often a clone was seen (once, few, many) or the class of an expanded clone, and some rows leave it out.

size: -
V: TRBV27
D: -
J: TRBJ2-7
DNA: TGTGCCAGCAGTTTGTCGGGCAGGGGCTACGAGCAGTACTTC
CDR3: CASSLSGRGYEQYF

size: many
V: TRBV5-4
D: -
J: TRBJ2-2
DNA: TGTGCCAGCAGCTCGGTGGCCGGGGAGCTGTTTTTT
CDR3: CASSSVAGELFF

size: -
V: TRBV29-1
D: TRBD2
J: TRBJ2-5
DNA: TGCAGCTTCGTAACGGGAGGGACCCAGTACTTC
CDR3: CSFVTGGTQYF

size: -
V: TRBV24-1
D: -
J: TRBJ2-1
DNA: TGTGCCACCAGTGACCACCCCGGGACTGGAACAAACAATGAGCAGTTCTTC
CDR3: CATSDHPGTGTNNEQFF

size: -
V: TRBV7-9
D: -
J: TRBJ2-3
DNA: TGTGCCAGCAGCCGGGACTCAAGAGATACGCAGTATTTT
CDR3: CASSRDSRDTQYF

size: -
V: TRBV19
D: -
J: TRBJ2-7
DNA: TGTGCCAGTAGTACGGACAGTTCCTACGAGCAGTACTTC
CDR3: CASSTDSSYEQYF

size: -
V: TRBV24-1
D: TRBD1
J: TRBJ1-1
DNA: TGTGCCACCAGTGACCCCTCGACAGGGGAACAAACTGAAGCTTTCTTT
CDR3: CATSDPSTGEQTEAFF

size: -
V: TRBV27
D: -
J: TRBJ1-2
DNA: TGTGCCAGCAGTTTTGCCCAGGGAGGTGTTTCGAATGGCTACACCTTC
CDR3: CASSFAQGGVSNGYTF

size: -
V: TRBV29-1
D: TRBD1
J: TRBJ2-3
DNA: TGCAGCGTTAGACAGGGGGCAACAGATACGCAGTATTTT
CDR3: CSVRQGATDTQYF

size: -
V: TRBV7-8
D: -
J: TRBJ1-2
DNA: TGTGCCAGCAGCCCCTCCGGAGGGCAGGGTAGTAGGTTATATGGCTACACCTTC
CDR3: CASSPSGGQGSRLYGYTF

size: -
V: TRBV5-1
D: TRBD1
J: TRBJ2-2
DNA: TGCGCCAGCCAGGACCAGGGGGTCACCGGGGAGCTGTTTTTT
CDR3: CASQDQGVTGELFF

size: -
V: TRBV5-6
D: TRBD2
J: TRBJ2-5
DNA: TGTGCCAGCAGCCCAGGGCTAGCGGGAGGGGAGACCCAGTACTTC
CDR3: CASSPGLAGGETQYF

size: -
V: TRBV7-2
D: TRBD2
J: TRBJ2-2
DNA: TGTGCCAGCAGCTTACGCCGCGGGAGTACCGGGGAGCTGTTTTTT
CDR3: CASSLRRGSTGELFF

size: -
V: TRBV30
D: -
J: TRBJ2-2
DNA: TGTGCCTGGAGACGTCGGGGGAGAGTAGATACCGGGGAGCTGTTTTTT
CDR3: CAWRRRGRVDTGELFF

size: few
V: TRBV27
D: -
J: TRBJ2-2
DNA: TGTGCCAGCAAACTTAGCAGCACCGGGAACGCGAACACCGGGGAGCTGTTTTTT
CDR3: CASKLSSTGNANTGELFF

size: -
V: TRBV29-1
D: TRBD2
J: TRBJ2-1
DNA: TGCAGCGTTGAAGATCTCTCAAGCGGGAGCTCCTACAATGAGCAGTTCTTC
CDR3: CSVEDLSSGSSYNEQFF

size: -
V: TRBV2
D: -
J: TRBJ2-7
DNA: TGTGCCAGCAGTGATAGGTCAGCGAGCTACGAGCAGTACTTC
CDR3: CASSDRSASYEQYF

size: -
V: TRBV7-9
D: TRBD1
J: TRBJ1-2
DNA: TGTGCCAGCAGCCCCCAGGGGGACTATGGCTACACCTTC
CDR3: CASSPQGDYGYTF

size: -
V: TRBV4-1
D: TRBD2
J: TRBJ2-5
DNA: TGCGCCAGCAGCCAATTGCGGGGACTAGCGGGACAAGAGACCCAGTACTTC
CDR3: CASSQLRGLAGQETQYF

size: -
V: TRBV9
D: TRBD1
J: TRBJ1-4
DNA: TGTGCCAGCAGCGTTGGACAGGGTGGTGAAAAACTGTTTTTT
CDR3: CASSVGQGGEKLFF

size: -
V: TRBV20-1
D: TRBD2
J: TRBJ2-1
DNA: TGCAGTGCTACGACTAGCGGGAGGCAGTTCTTC
CDR3: CSATTSGRQFF

size: -
V: TRBV19
D: TRBD1
J: TRBJ1-4
DNA: TGTGCCAGTAGTATGGACAGGGAAGAAAAACTGTTTTTT
CDR3: CASSMDREEKLFF

size: -
V: TRBV6-5
D: -
J: TRBJ2-7
DNA: TGTGCCAGCAGTTACCCCGGGGGCTACGAGCAGTACTTC
CDR3: CASSYPGGYEQYF

size: -
V: TRBV27
D: TRBD1
J: TRBJ1-2
DNA: TGTGCCAGCAGTTTAGGACAGGGGGGCGGCTACACCTTC
CDR3: CASSLGQGGGYTF

size: -
V: TRBV19
D: TRBD2
J: TRBJ2-1
DNA: TGTGCCAGTAGTATAGGACGGGGACTAGCGGGAGGGCCCCATGAGCAGTTCTTC
CDR3: CASSIGRGLAGGPHEQFF

size: once
V: TRBV3-1/TRBV3-2
D: -
J: TRBJ1-1
DNA: TGTGCCAGCAGCGCAGGGGTAGTAGGTGGAAACACTGAAGCTTTCTTT
CDR3: CASSAGVVGGNTEAFF

size: once
V: TRBV27
D: TRBD2
J: TRBJ2-3
DNA: TGTGCCAGCAGAATAGCGGGATTCCGTGCAGATACGCAGTATTTT
CDR3: CASRIAGFRADTQYF

size: -
V: TRBV6-5
D: -
J: TRBJ2-1
DNA: TGTGCCAGCCACAGCTCCTACAATGAGCAGTTCTTC
CDR3: CASHSSYNEQFF

size: -
V: TRBV19
D: TRBD1
J: TRBJ1-4
DNA: TGTGCCAGTAGTATCACAGGGGATAATGAAAAACTGTTTTTT
CDR3: CASSITGDNEKLFF

size: -
V: TRBV5-1
D: TRBD1
J: TRBJ1-4
DNA: TGCGCCAGCAGCCCCGGACAGGGCACAACTAATGAAAAACTGTTTTTT
CDR3: CASSPGQGTTNEKLFF

size: once
V: TRBV10-2
D: TRBD2
J: TRBJ2-7
DNA: TGCGCCAGCAGTGGGCTAGCGGCCGCCTACGAGCAGTACTTC
CDR3: CASSGLAAAYEQYF

size: -
V: TRBV27
D: TRBD2
J: TRBJ2-7
DNA: TGTGCCAGCAGTAAGGGACTAGCGGGGACCTACGAGCAGTACTTC
CDR3: CASSKGLAGTYEQYF